The entry below gives a single T cell receptor beta chain sequence along with its context. Only in-frame clones appear in the TCRdb table, and some are missing; sequencing was by immunoSEQ multiplex PCR. The table shows 95,000 to 150,000 clones, with over 75% occurring only once. Germline-derived CDR1 and CDR2 are SGHDT and YYEEEE. The CDR3 covers 14 residues. V was clipped by 0 bases and J by 2 bases, with 8 bases between them. The data were obtained in a study of blood T cell repertoires in COVID-19. The source of this sequence is a man in his 60s with acute or convalescent COVID-19. The genes are TRBV5-6 and TRBJ1-2, with D hard to call. The sequenced sample was peripheral blood. CDR3 region: CASSLGTPNYGYTF. The DNA of the CDR3 is TGTGCCAGCAGCTTGGGAACACCCAACTATGGCTACACCTTC.